This TCR beta chain was documented in a study of T cell responses to AZD1222 COVID-19 vaccine. This clone occurred once. Its antigen is currently unknown. V lost 4 bases and J 9 bases, leaving 12 bases between the germline ends. CDR1 DFQATT and CDR2 SNEGSKA come from the germline V gene (reference sequence). This CDR3 comprises 11 residues. Profiled with immunoSEQ multiplex PCR; TCRdb holds only in-frame clones, not every one. In the table there are about 86,000 clones, 70% to 90% of which are singletons. Study observations and caveats: At 160-218 and 743-854, vaccine-associated CD4 TCRs were dominant, and they spanned spike. With two AZD1222 doses given, Spike-specific TCR breadth and depth both rose.

The rearrangement uses TRBV20-1 and TRBJ1-2, with D possibly being TRBD1 (5 bases). The sequence derives from an adult who received the AZD1222 COVID-19 vaccine. Sequenced material: peripheral blood, taken 28 days after the second AZD1222 dose. In DNA, the CDR3 is TGCAGTGCTAAGGCAGGGCCCCGCTACACCTTC. Translated: CSAKAGPRYTF.